These 4 T cell receptor beta chains came from one sample sequenced in a study of cytotoxic CD8 clonotypes in ibrutinib-treated CLL. The data were produced by immunoSEQ multiplex PCR, yet TCRdb's version contains in-frame clones alone and is incomplete. The sample contains 90,000 to 100,000 clones, roughly 80% of which appear only once. Sample: PBMCs, taken after 12 months of ibrutinib treatment. The receptor set was obtained from a human donor with chronic lymphocytic leukemia.

The V call is TRBV5-1, the J call TRBJ1-5; maybe TRBD1 (5 bases). Trimming shortened V by 0 bases and J by 1 base, and 8 bases separated the two germline ends. Germline lookup yields CDR1 SGHRS and CDR2 YFSETQ. The CDR3 length is 15 residues. The CDR3 DNA sequence: TGCGCCAGCAGCTTGGAGGGGCTGAGCAATCAGCCCCAGCATTTT. This encodes CASSLEGLSNQPQHF.

The chain joins TRBV5-4 to TRBJ2-7; 10 bases align to TRBD1. The CDR3 extends over 15 amino acids. V shed 5 bases and J 3 bases; nucleotides not matched to a gene: 8. Per germline, CDR1 SGHNT and CDR2 YYREEE (reference sequence). The CDR3 bases are TGTGCCAGCAGGGCCGGGACAGGGGACCTCTACGAGCAGTACTTC. Residues: CASRAGTGDLYEQYF.

The V and J genes are TRBV11-3 and TRBJ1-1; a weak D match, TRBD1 (6 bases). The V end lost 5 bases, the J end lost 4 bases, and 17 bases lay between the germline ends. Looked up from germline, CDR1 is SGHNT and CDR2 is YENEEA. The CDR3 length is 15 residues. CDR3 nucleotide sequence: TGTGCCAGCAGCCCCCCAGGGGAAAGGGGCACTGAAGCTTTCTTT. Its protein is CASSPPGERGTEAFF.

The chain links TRBV5-1 to TRBJ1-1, with unresolved D. The CDR3 sequence is 13 residues long. Germline V gene lookup returns CDR1 SGHRS and CDR2 YFSETQ. V lost 4 bases, J lost 0 bases, and 7 bases lay in between. The CDR3 spells CASSIVMNTEAFF. CDR3 bases: TGCGCCAGCAGCATTGTCATGAACACTGAAGCTTTCTTT.